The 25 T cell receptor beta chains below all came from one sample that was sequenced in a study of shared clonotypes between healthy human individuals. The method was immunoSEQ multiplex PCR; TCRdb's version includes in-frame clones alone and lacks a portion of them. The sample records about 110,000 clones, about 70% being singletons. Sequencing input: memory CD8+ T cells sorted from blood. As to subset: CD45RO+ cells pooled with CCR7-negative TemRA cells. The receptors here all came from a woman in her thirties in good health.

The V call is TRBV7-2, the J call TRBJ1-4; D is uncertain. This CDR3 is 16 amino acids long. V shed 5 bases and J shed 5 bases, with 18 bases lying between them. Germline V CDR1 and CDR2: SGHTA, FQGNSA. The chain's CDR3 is CASSPPGVTANEKLFF. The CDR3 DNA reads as TGTGCCAGCAGCCCCCCCGGTGTCACCGCGAATGAAAAACTGTTTTTT.

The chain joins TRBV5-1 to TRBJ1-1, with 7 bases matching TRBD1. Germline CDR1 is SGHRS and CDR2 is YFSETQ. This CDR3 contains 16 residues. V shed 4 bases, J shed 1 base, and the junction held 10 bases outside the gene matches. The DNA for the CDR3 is TGCGCCAGCAGCACCCTACCGAGGGGGCCGAACACTGAAGCTTTCTTT. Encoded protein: CASSTLPRGPNTEAFF.

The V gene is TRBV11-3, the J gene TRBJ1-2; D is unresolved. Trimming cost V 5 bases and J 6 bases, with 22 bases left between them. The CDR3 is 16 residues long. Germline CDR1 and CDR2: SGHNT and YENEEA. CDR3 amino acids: CASSPSIFSETHGYTF. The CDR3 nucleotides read TGTGCCAGCAGCCCTTCAATTTTCTCCGAGACGCATGGCTACACCTTC.

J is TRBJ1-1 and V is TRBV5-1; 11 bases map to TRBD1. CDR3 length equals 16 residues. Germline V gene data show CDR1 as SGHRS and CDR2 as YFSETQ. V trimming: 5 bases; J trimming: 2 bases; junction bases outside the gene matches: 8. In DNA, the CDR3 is TGCGCCAGCAGACACGGACAGGGGGCAGGAAACACTGAAGCTTTCTTT. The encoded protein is CASRHGQGAGNTEAFF.

The CDR3 nucleotides read TGTGCCAGCAGTAGTCCCTACACGCTAGCTTTCTTT. It codes for CASSSPYTLAFF. This chain joins TRBV28 and TRBJ1-1, with D unclear. V was trimmed by 5 bases and J by 10 bases, leaving 14 bases between them. Germline V gives CDR1 MDHEN, CDR2 SYDVKM. The CDR3 is made up of 12 amino acids.

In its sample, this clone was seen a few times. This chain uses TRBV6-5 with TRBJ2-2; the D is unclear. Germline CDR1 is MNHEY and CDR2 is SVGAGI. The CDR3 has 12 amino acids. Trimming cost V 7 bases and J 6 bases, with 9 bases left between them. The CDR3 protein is CASNQFAGELFF. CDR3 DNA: TGTGCCAGCAACCAGTTCGCCGGGGAGCTGTTTTTT.

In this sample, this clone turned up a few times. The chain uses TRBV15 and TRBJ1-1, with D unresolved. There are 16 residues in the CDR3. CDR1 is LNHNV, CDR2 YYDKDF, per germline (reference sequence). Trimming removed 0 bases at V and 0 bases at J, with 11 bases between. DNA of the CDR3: TGTGCCACCAGCAGAGATTATGAGGGCCTGAACACTGAAGCTTTCTTT. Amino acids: CATSRDYEGLNTEAFF.

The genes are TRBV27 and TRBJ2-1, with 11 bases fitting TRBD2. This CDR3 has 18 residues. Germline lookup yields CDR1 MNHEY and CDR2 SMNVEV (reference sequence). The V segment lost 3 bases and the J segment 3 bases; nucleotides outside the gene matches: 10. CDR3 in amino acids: CASSLGTSGSLVYNEQFF. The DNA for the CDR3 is TGTGCCAGCAGTTTGGGCACTAGCGGGAGTTTGGTCTACAATGAGCAGTTCTTC.

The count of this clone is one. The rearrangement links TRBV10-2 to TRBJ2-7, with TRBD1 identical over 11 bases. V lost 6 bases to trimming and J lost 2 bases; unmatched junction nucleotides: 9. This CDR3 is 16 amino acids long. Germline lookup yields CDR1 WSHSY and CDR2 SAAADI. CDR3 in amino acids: CASRDDGQGAPYEQYF. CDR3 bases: TGCGCCAGCAGGGACGATGGACAGGGGGCCCCCTACGAGCAGTACTTC.

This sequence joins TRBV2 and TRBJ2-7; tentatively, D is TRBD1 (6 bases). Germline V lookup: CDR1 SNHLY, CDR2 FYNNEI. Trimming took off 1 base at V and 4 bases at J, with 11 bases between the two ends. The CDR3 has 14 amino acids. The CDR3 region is CASSEGGGRYEQYF. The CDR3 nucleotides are TGTGCCAGCAGTGAAGGTGGGGGCCGGTACGAGCAGTACTTC.

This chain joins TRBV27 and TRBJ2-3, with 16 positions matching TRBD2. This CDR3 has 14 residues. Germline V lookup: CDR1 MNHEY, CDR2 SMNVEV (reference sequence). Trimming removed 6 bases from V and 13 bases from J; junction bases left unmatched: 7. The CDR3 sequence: CASSSGLAGGREYF. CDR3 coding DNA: TGTGCCAGCAGCTCGGGACTAGCGGGAGGGCGAGAGTATTTT.

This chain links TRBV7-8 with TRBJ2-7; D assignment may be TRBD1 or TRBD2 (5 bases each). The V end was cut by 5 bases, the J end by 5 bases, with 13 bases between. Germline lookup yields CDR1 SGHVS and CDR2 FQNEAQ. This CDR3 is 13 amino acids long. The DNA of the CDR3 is TGTGCCAGCAGCGTCTCCGGGACGCACGAGCAGTACTTC. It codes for CASSVSGTHEQYF.

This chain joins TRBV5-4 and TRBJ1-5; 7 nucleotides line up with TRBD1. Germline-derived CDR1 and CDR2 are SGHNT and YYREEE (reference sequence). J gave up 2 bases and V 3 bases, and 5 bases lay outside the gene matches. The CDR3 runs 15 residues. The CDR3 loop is CASSSTGAGNQPQHF. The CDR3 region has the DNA TGTGCCAGCAGCTCCACAGGGGCCGGCAATCAGCCCCAGCATTTT.

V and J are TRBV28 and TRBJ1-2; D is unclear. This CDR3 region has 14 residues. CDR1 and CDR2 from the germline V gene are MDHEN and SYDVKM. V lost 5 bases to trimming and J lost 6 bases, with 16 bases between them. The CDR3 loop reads CASSGTRSPHGYTF. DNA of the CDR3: TGTGCCAGCAGTGGTACGAGGTCTCCTCATGGCTACACCTTC.

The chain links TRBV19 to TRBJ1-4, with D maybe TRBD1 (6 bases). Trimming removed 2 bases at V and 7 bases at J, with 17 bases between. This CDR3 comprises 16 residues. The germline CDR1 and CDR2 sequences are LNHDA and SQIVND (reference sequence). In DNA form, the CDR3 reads TGTGCCAGTAGTATACTTAGCAGGGGCGTTGGTGAAAAACTGTTTTTT. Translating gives CASSILSRGVGEKLFF.

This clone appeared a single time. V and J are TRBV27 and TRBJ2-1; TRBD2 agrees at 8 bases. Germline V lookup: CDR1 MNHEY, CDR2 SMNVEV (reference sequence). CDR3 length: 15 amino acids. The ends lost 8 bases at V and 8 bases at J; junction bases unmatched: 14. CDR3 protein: CASQGAGVGEDEQFF. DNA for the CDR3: TGTGCCAGCCAAGGAGCGGGAGTTGGGGAGGATGAGCAGTTCTTC.

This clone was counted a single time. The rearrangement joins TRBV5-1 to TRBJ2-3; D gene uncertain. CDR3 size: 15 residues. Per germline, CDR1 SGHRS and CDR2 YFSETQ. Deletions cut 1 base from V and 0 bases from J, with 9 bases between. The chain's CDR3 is CASSLIWRSTDTQYF. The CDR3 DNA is TGCGCCAGCAGCTTGATTTGGCGGAGCACAGATACGCAGTATTTT.

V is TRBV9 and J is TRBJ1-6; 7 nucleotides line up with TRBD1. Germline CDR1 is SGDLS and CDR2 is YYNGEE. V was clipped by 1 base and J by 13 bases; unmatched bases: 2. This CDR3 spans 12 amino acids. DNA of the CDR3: TGTGCCAGCAGCGTACAGACAGGGCCCCTCCACTTT. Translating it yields CASSVQTGPLHF.

The CDR3 protein is CASSYNRGGIDTEAFF. DNA for the CDR3: TGTGCCAGCAGTTATAACAGGGGGGGAATAGATACTGAAGCTTTCTTT. The chain joins TRBV6-5 to TRBJ1-1; 8 bases match TRBD1. This CDR3 has 16 amino acids. Trimming at V came to 3 bases and at J to 5 bases, leaving 11 bases not matched to a gene. Germline CDR1 reads MNHEY; CDR2 reads SVGAGI.

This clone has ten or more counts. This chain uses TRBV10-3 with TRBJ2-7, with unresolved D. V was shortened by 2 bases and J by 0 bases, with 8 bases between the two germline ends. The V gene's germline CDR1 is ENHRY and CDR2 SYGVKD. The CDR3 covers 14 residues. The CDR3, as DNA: TGTGCCATCAGTGAGGAGGAGAGCTCCTACGAGCAGTACTTC. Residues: CAISEEESSYEQYF.

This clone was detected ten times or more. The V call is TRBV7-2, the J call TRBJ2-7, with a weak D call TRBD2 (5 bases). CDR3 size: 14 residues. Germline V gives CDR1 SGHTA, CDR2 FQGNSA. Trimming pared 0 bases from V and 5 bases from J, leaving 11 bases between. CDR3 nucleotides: TGTGCCAGCAGCTTAGCGCGCAGTAGCGACGAGCAGTACTTC. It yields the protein CASSLARSSDEQYF.

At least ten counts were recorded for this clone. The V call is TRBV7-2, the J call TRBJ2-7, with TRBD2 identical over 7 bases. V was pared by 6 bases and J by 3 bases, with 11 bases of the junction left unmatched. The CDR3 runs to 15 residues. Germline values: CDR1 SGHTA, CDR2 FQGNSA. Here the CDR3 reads CASSYGIGLVYEQYF. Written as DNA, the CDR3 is TGTGCCAGCAGTTACGGGATCGGACTAGTCTACGAGCAGTACTTC.

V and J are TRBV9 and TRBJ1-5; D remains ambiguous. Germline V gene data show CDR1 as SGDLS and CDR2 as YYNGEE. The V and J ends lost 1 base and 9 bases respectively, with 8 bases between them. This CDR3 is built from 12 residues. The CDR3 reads CASSVKITPQHF. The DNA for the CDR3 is TGTGCCAGCAGCGTAAAGATTACGCCCCAGCATTTT.

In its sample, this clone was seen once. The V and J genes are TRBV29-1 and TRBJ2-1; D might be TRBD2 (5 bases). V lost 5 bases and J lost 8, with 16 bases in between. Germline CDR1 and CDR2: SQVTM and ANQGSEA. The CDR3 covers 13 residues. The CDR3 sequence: CSVNGLGVDEQFF. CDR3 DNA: TGCAGCGTTAACGGACTTGGCGTCGATGAGCAGTTCTTC.

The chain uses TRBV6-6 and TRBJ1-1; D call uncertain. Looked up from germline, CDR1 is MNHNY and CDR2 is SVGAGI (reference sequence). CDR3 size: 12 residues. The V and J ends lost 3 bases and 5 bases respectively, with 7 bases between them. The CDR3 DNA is TGTGCCAGCAGTTATGGGCGAACTGAAGCTTTCTTT. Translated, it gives CASSYGRTEAFF.